The T cell receptor (beta chain) under discussion was sequenced for a study of blood T cell repertoires in COVID-19. Only in-frame clones appear in the TCRdb table, and some are missing; sequencing was by immunoSEQ multiplex PCR. This repertoire shows roughly 240,000 clones, roughly 82% found once; its top ten account for 2% to 2.5%. The CDR3 sequence is 13 residues long. The germline V and J ends were trimmed by 4 bases and 5 bases, with 14 bases remaining between them. Germline CDR1 GTSNPN, CDR2 SVGIG (reference sequence). This sequence joins TRBV30 and TRBJ2-5; D is possibly TRBD2 (5 bases). This TCR was recovered from a man aged 35-49 years who had recovered from COVID-19. Sequenced sample: peripheral blood. The CDR3 protein is CAWNVKGGETQYF. CDR3 bases: TGTGCCTGGAACGTTAAGGGCGGGGAGACCCAGTACTTC.